Listed below are T cell receptor beta chains from one sample, sequenced in a study of breast tumors, draining lymph nodes, adjacent tissues. Each CDR3 protein is one row after TCRdb ran MiXCR on the multiplex PCR reads. In the table there are roughly 130,000 distinct CDR3 sequences, about 20% of which are singletons. Sequencing was carried out using axillary lymph node tissue. These TCRs come from a female donor with breast cancer. Some clones in this sample may be carry-over from other donors' samples. The CDR3 runs from the conserved cysteine through the conserved F or W. A D gene is named only where the DNA matches it firmly. The size entry is marked missing in some rows and otherwise reads once, few, many or a size class.

clone size: .
D gene: TRBD1
V gene: TRBV7-2
J gene: TRBJ1-4
CDR3 DNA: TGTGCCAGCAGCTTAGACTCGACAGGGGGGCATGAAAAACTGTTTTTT
CDR3 protein: CASSLDSTGGHEKLFF

clone size: many
D gene: TRBD1
V gene: TRBV19
J gene: TRBJ1-2
CDR3 DNA: TGTGCCAGTACCAAATACCGCACGGACAGGATTTATGGCTACACCTTC
CDR3 protein: CASTKYRTDRIYGYTF

clone size: .
D gene: .
V gene: TRBV5-5
J gene: TRBJ2-7
CDR3 DNA: TGCGCCAGCACCCTTCGACAGGACCCTAGCGGTGAGCAGTCCTTC
CDR3 protein: CASTLRQDPSGEQSF

clone size: .
D gene: .
V gene: TRBV5-1
J gene: TRBJ2-1
CDR3 DNA: TGCGCCAGCAGCTTGGGAGGTAACCCCTACAATGAGCAGTCCTTC
CDR3 protein: CASSLGGNPYNEQSF

clone size: many
D gene: TRBD2
V gene: TRBV7-9
J gene: TRBJ2-3
CDR3 DNA: TGTGCCAGCAGCCCCCCCGGGGGGGCAGATACGCAGTATTTT
CDR3 protein: CASSPPGGADTQYF

clone size: many
D gene: TRBD1
V gene: TRBV12-3/TRBV12-4
J gene: TRBJ2-7
CDR3 DNA: TGTGCCAGCAGTGGGGGACAGGGGGTTTCCCAGGCCTACGAGCAGTACTTC
CDR3 protein: CASSGGQGVSQAYEQYF

clone size: .
D gene: .
V gene: TRBV6-1
J gene: TRBJ2-3
CDR3 DNA: TGTGCCAGCAGTATGGGGTCGGGGTCAGATACGCAGTATTTT
CDR3 protein: CASSMGSGSDTQYF

clone size: many
D gene: TRBD2
V gene: TRBV7-3
J gene: TRBJ2-2
CDR3 DNA: TGTGCCAGCAGCGCCCGACTAGCGGGGGCCGCGAACACCGGGGAGCTGTTTTTT
CDR3 protein: CASSARLAGAANTGELFF

clone size: many
D gene: TRBD1
V gene: TRBV6-1
J gene: TRBJ1-5
CDR3 DNA: TGTGCCAGCAGGCCTCCGGGACAGAACAATCAGCCCCAGCATTTT
CDR3 protein: CASRPPGQNNQPQHF

clone size: many
D gene: TRBD2
V gene: TRBV20-1
J gene: TRBJ2-2
CDR3 DNA: TGCAGTGCTGGGAGCGGGAGCACCGGGGAGCTGTTTTTT
CDR3 protein: CSAGSGSTGELFF

clone size: many
D gene: .
V gene: TRBV7-9
J gene: TRBJ2-1
CDR3 DNA: TGTGCCAGCAGCTTACAGGGGCAATGGGATGAGCAGTTCTTC
CDR3 protein: CASSLQGQWDEQFF

clone size: many
D gene: .
V gene: TRBV10-2
J gene: TRBJ2-7
CDR3 DNA: TGCGCCAGCAGTGAGGGCAACTATTACGAGCAGTACTTC
CDR3 protein: CASSEGNYYEQYF

clone size: many
D gene: .
V gene: TRBV2
J gene: TRBJ2-5
CDR3 DNA: TGTGCCAGCAGTGATCTGGCGGCGGGCCGGGAGACCCAGTACTTC
CDR3 protein: CASSDLAAGRETQYF

clone size: many
D gene: .
V gene: TRBV6-5
J gene: TRBJ1-2
CDR3 DNA: TGTGCCAGCAGACTAGACCAGAACTATGGCTACACCTTC
CDR3 protein: CASRLDQNYGYTF

clone size: .
D gene: .
V gene: TRBV9
J gene: TRBJ1-5
CDR3 DNA: TGTGCCAGCAGCGAGCCCCGTCGGGGCGGCAATCAGCCCCAGCATTTT
CDR3 protein: CASSEPRRGGNQPQHF

clone size: many
D gene: TRBD1
V gene: TRBV19
J gene: TRBJ1-5
CDR3 DNA: TGTGCCAGCCCCCTTTCAAAAGGGACAGGGGGCAGTCAGCCCCAGCATTTT
CDR3 protein: CASPLSKGTGGSQPQHF

clone size: many
D gene: TRBD2
V gene: TRBV2
J gene: TRBJ2-3
CDR3 DNA: TGTGCCAGCGGACCGACTAGCGATGGGACGCAGTATTTT
CDR3 protein: CASGPTSDGTQYF

clone size: many
D gene: .
V gene: TRBV7-9
J gene: TRBJ2-1
CDR3 DNA: TGTGCCAGCAGCTGGGTCAATGAGCAGTTCTTC
CDR3 protein: CASSWVNEQFF

clone size: many
D gene: .
V gene: TRBV14
J gene: TRBJ2-7
CDR3 DNA: TGTGCCAGCAGCCAAGGTATCTACGAGCAGTACTTC
CDR3 protein: CASSQGIYEQYF

clone size: many
D gene: TRBD2
V gene: TRBV4-2
J gene: TRBJ2-1
CDR3 DNA: TGTGCCAGCAGCCAACTGACTAGCGGGAGTAGGGATGAGCAGTTCTTC
CDR3 protein: CASSQLTSGSRDEQFF

clone size: .
D gene: .
V gene: TRBV11-2
J gene: TRBJ1-5
CDR3 DNA: TGTGCCAGCAGCTTAGGGGCAGGCGATCAGCCCCAGCATTTT
CDR3 protein: CASSLGAGDQPQHF

clone size: many
D gene: .
V gene: TRBV20-1
J gene: TRBJ2-1
CDR3 DNA: TGCAGTGCTAGAGGAGGGAACTACAATGAGCAGTTCTTC
CDR3 protein: CSARGGNYNEQFF

clone size: many
D gene: .
V gene: TRBV5-1
J gene: TRBJ1-3
CDR3 DNA: TGCGCCAGCAGCTTGGTTGGCGGGGTACCAGGTGGAAACACCATATATTTT
CDR3 protein: CASSLVGGVPGGNTIYF

clone size: .
D gene: TRBD2
V gene: TRBV5-1
J gene: TRBJ2-1
CDR3 DNA: TGCGCCAGTCATAGCGGGTCCCCTTCCTACAATGAGCAGTTCTTC
CDR3 protein: CASHSGSPSYNEQFF

clone size: many
D gene: TRBD2
V gene: TRBV10-1
J gene: TRBJ2-1
CDR3 DNA: TGCGCCAGCAGTCCAGGACTAGCGGGAGGGAATGAGCAGTTCTTC
CDR3 protein: CASSPGLAGGNEQFF

clone size: many
D gene: TRBD2
V gene: TRBV19
J gene: TRBJ2-1
CDR3 DNA: TGTGCCAGTAGCCTGACTAGCGCTGACTACAATGAGCAGTTCTTC
CDR3 protein: CASSLTSADYNEQFF

clone size: many
D gene: .
V gene: TRBV7-9
J gene: TRBJ2-3
CDR3 DNA: TGTGCCAGCAGCTCGACATTAAGCACAGATACGCAGTATTTT
CDR3 protein: CASSSTLSTDTQYF

clone size: many
D gene: TRBD1
V gene: TRBV2
J gene: TRBJ2-2
CDR3 DNA: TGTGCCAGCAAACGGGACAGGGGGAGCACCGGGGAGCTGTTTTTT
CDR3 protein: CASKRDRGSTGELFF